The TCR beta chain described here comes from a study of T and B cells in COVID-19 patients. About the study: COVID-19 patients gave peripheral blood either during active infection or after recovery. Critical illness requiring mechanical ventilation or extracorporeal membrane oxygenation affected three fifths of the roughly 20 active-infection patients. In the active-infection cohort, about 90% of the roughly 20 patients had comorbidities linked to unfavorable COVID-19 outcome. Most recovered patients had mild to moderate COVID-19 treated as outpatients.

The CDR3 totals 11 residues. Germline CDR1 and CDR2: SEHNR and FQNEAQ (reference sequence). Trimming cost V 6 bases and J 4 bases, with 6 bases left between them. Blood genomic DNA input for TRB amplification was roughly 250-500 ng. This clonotype is labeled as medium-sized. Multiplex PCR with BIOMED2 TRB-A/B primer pools amplified TRB rearrangements. TCRdb reanalysed the multiplex PCR reads using MiXCR and keeps one entry per CDR3 protein. The data hold about 5,800 distinct CDR3 sequences, with 25% to 30% observed a single time. This clonotype was sampled from a human donor with active COVID-19. This chain links TRBV7-9 with TRBJ2-5; D gene unclear. The sequenced sample was blood. The CDR3 here is CASSPRETQYF. The CDR3, as DNA: TGTGCCAGCAGTCCGAGAGAGACCCAGTACTTC.